The 21 T cell receptor beta chains in this list originate from one sample, sequenced in a study of siplizumab effects on memory and regulatory T cells. TCRdb's table, derived via immunoSEQ multiplex PCR, lists solely in-frame clones and lacks some. The sample gives 3,000 to 4,000 clones, approximately 60% of which show up once; 40% to 55% is in the top ten. These receptors have no known antigen. Coculturing was carried out on the mixed lymphocyte reaction cells. It lasted 6 to 7 days and was done at 37°C. The specimen sequenced was CFSE-low (dividing) CD8+ T cells sorted from an allogeneic mixed lymphocyte reaction. All receptors derive from a human donor in good health; the cells came from an allogeneic mixed lymphocyte reaction. Some clones in this sample may be carry-over from other donors' samples.

The chain links TRBV2 to TRBJ2-1; the D call may be TRBD1 or TRBD2 (5 bases each). From germline, CDR1 is SNHLY and CDR2 FYNNEI. This CDR3 comprises 15 residues. The V gene lost 4 bases and the J gene lost 0 bases, with 10 bases spanning the gap. The CDR3 reads CASSGDPSSYNEQFF. The CDR3 bases are TGTGCCAGCAGTGGGGACCCGAGCTCCTACAATGAGCAGTTCTTC. Variable domain in full (rest from reference TRBV2 and TRBJ2-1): EPEVTQTPSHQVTQMGQEVILRCVPISNHLYFYWYRQILGQKVEFLVSFYNNEISEKSEIFDDQFSVERPDGSNFTLKIRSTKLEDSAMYFCASSGDPSSYNEQFFGPGTRLTVL.

The chain has TRBV27 and TRBJ1-1; no firm D call. Trimming cost V 3 bases and J 1 base, with 9 bases left between them. CDR3 length: 14 residues. Germline CDR1 is MNHEY and CDR2 is SMNVEV (reference sequence). CDR3 region: CASSFFGGNTEAFF. CDR3 bases: TGTGCCAGCAGTTTCTTTGGCGGGAACACTGAAGCTTTCTTT.

This chain connects TRBV27 to TRBJ1-5; D is perhaps TRBD1 (5 bases). Germline loops: CDR1 MNHEY, CDR2 SMNVEV (reference sequence). The CDR3 covers 14 residues. Trimming shortened V by 3 bases and J by 3 bases, and 9 bases separated the two germline ends. CDR3 in amino acids: CASSFDRINQPQHF. Here the CDR3 DNA reads TGTGCCAGCAGTTTTGACAGAATCAATCAGCCCCAGCATTTT.

V usage is TRBV6-6 and J usage is TRBJ2-7, with D perhaps TRBD1 (5 bases). Germline CDR1 and CDR2: MNHNY and SVGAGI (reference sequence). The CDR3 sequence is 13 residues long. Between the trimmed V and J ends, which lost 5 bases and 3 bases, there was a span of 11 bases. DNA of the CDR3: TGTGCCAGCAGTATTCAGGGTTTCTACGAGCAGTACTTC. Its translation: CASSIQGFYEQYF.

The chain carries TRBV5-6 and TRBJ2-7; 9 bases are a match to TRBD2. The CDR3 loop spans 17 amino acids. V trimming: 4 bases; J trimming: 0 bases; junction bases outside the gene matches: 11. CDR1 and CDR2 from the germline V gene are SGHDT and YYEEEE. This CDR3 is CASSPGIAGVISYEQYF. In nucleotides, the CDR3 is TGTGCCAGCAGCCCAGGTATAGCGGGGGTTATCTCCTACGAGCAGTACTTC.

The CDR3 bases are TGCGCCAGCAGCTTGGGATGGGCTGAGAACACTGAAGCTTTCTTT. Protein sequence: CASSLGWAENTEAFF. The chain employs TRBV5-1 and TRBJ1-1, with D unresolved. The CDR3 is 15 amino acids. Germline CDR1 is SGHRS and CDR2 is YFSETQ. With 0 bases removed from V and 1 base from J, the gap between germline ends came to 10 bases.

The chain uses TRBV27 and TRBJ1-2, with D hard to call. The V gene's germline CDR1 is MNHEY and CDR2 SMNVEV (reference sequence). The CDR3 has 13 amino acids. The V end was cut by 0 bases, the J end by 6 bases, with 8 bases between. CDR3 loop: CASSLSRINGYTF. The CDR3 nucleotides read TGTGCCAGCAGTTTATCGCGCATTAATGGCTACACCTTC.

This clone has more than one count but fewer than ten. In nucleotides, the CDR3 is TGCGCCAGCAGCCAAGTTGGAGCATCCAACACCGGGGAGCTGTTTTTT. Translating gives CASSQVGASNTGELFF. V gene TRBV4-1 combines with J gene TRBJ2-2, with no clear D. This CDR3 is built from 16 residues. CDR1 and CDR2 from the germline V gene are MGHRA and YSYEKL. V gave up 1 base and J gave up 2 bases, with 11 bases separating them.

This clone was detected only a few times. CDR3 sequence reads: CASSMWSGENEKLFF. For the CDR3, the DNA is TGTGCCAGTAGTATGTGGTCAGGGGAGAATGAAAAACTGTTTTTT. The chain employs TRBV19 and TRBJ1-4, with D possibly being TRBD1 (6 bases). V was trimmed by 3 bases and J by 5 bases, leaving 13 bases between them. The CDR3 has 15 amino acids. Germline V CDR1 and CDR2: LNHDA, SQIVND (reference sequence).

In this sample, this clone is medium-sized (0.01 to 0.1%). V usage is TRBV27 and J usage is TRBJ1-6; 12 bases map to TRBD1. The junction had 6 bases not matched to a gene; V was cut back by 5 bases and J by 10 bases. Germline lookup yields CDR1 MNHEY and CDR2 SMNVEV (reference sequence). The CDR3 loop spans 15 amino acids. This CDR3 reads CASSPGTGGLSPLHF. CDR3 DNA: TGTGCCAGCAGTCCTGGGACAGGGGGCTTGTCACCCCTCCACTTT.

The rearrangement joins TRBV11-1 to TRBJ2-7; no clear D. CDR3 length: 11 residues. Germline lookup yields CDR1 SGHAT and CDR2 FQDESV (reference sequence). V was trimmed by 4 bases and J by 0 bases, leaving 1 base between them. The CDR3, as DNA: TGTGCCAGCAGCTCCTCCTACGAGCAGTACTTC. Translated: CASSSSYEQYF.

CDR3 residues: CASSWGGWYEQYF. DNA of the CDR3: TGTGCCAGCAGCTGGGGGGGATGGTACGAGCAGTACTTC. The J gene is TRBJ2-7, the V gene TRBV5-4; 7 nucleotides align to TRBD2. J lost 4 bases, V lost 3 bases, and 4 bases had no gene match. There are 13 residues in the CDR3. Germline V gene sequence: CDR1 SGHNT, CDR2 YYREEE (reference sequence).

The V gene is TRBV27, the J gene TRBJ1-2, with D possibly matching TRBD1 (5 bases). The CDR3 runs 15 residues. CDR1 is MNHEY and CDR2 is SMNVEV in the germline V gene (reference sequence). V dropped 2 bases and J dropped 6 bases, with 16 bases sitting between them. This CDR3 reads CASSLGTSAGDGYTF. CDR3 in DNA: TGTGCCAGCAGTTTAGGGACGAGCGCGGGAGATGGCTACACCTTC.

This clone has a handful of counts. This sequence joins TRBV7-9 and TRBJ2-7; either TRBD1 or TRBD2 may fit D (5 bases each). The CDR3 is 10 amino acids. Trimming removed 8 bases from V and 4 bases from J, with 6 bases in between. Germline assignment: CDR1 SEHNR and CDR2 FQNEAQ (reference sequence). The CDR3 here is CASGGYEQYF. The DNA of the CDR3 is TGTGCCAGCGGGGGATACGAGCAGTACTTC.

The V gene is TRBV4-2, the J gene TRBJ2-3; D might be TRBD2 (6 bases). This CDR3 is built from 16 residues. Germline CDR1 reads LGHNA; CDR2 reads YNFKEQ. V was pared by 2 bases and J by 1 base, with 13 bases between. In DNA form, the CDR3 reads TGTGCCAGCAGCCAATTCGACACGGGAGGCACAGATACGCAGTATTTT. Residues: CASSQFDTGGTDTQYF.

The chain recombines TRBV10-3 with TRBJ2-7; D possibly corresponds to TRBD2 (5 bases). The V end lost 1 base, the J end lost 0 bases, and 13 bases lay between the germline ends. The CDR3 totals 16 residues. Looked up from germline, CDR1 is ENHRY and CDR2 is SYGVKD. The CDR3 bases are TGTGCCATCAGTGAGTTACCTCGGGGAGACTCCTACGAGCAGTACTTC. Translating gives CAISELPRGDSYEQYF.

CDR3 nucleotide sequence: TGTGCCAGCAGCGAATGGGGCACAGATACGCAGTATTTT. It specifies CASSEWGTDTQYF. The V gene is TRBV9, the J gene TRBJ2-3; no definite D call. V was pared by 3 bases and J by 1 base, with 6 bases between. The CDR3 is 13 residues long. Germline V gene lookup returns CDR1 SGDLS and CDR2 YYNGEE.

There are a few counts of this clone. The V call is TRBV10-1, the J call TRBJ2-5, with TRBD2 identical over 12 bases. V trimming: 1 base; J trimming: 2 bases; junction bases outside the gene matches: 5. Germline V gene lookup returns CDR1 WNHNN and CDR2 SYGVQD (reference sequence). The CDR3 contains 17 residues. DNA of the CDR3: TGCGCCAGCAGTGAGTTTCGGACTAGCGGGGCACAAGAGACCCAGTACTTC. Its translation: CASSEFRTSGAQETQYF.

V usage is TRBV7-9 and J usage is TRBJ2-1; 8 nucleotides match TRBD2. Germline-derived CDR1 and CDR2 are SEHNR and FQNEAQ (reference sequence). J was trimmed by 4 bases and V by 4 bases; bases with no gene match: 9. This CDR3 is 16 amino acids long. DNA for the CDR3: TGTGCCAGCAGCTCGGCCGTAGCGGGGCTTTACAATGAGCAGTTCTTC. Residues: CASSSAVAGLYNEQFF.

A single count supports this clone. The V call is TRBV19, the J call TRBJ2-7; D may be TRBD1 (6 bases). Germline assignment: CDR1 LNHDA and CDR2 SQIVND (reference sequence). The V and J ends lost 4 bases and 0 bases respectively, with 10 bases between them. The CDR3 length is 14 residues. CDR3 in DNA: TGTGCCAGTAGTAGAGACAGGATCTCCTACGAGCAGTACTTC. Its protein is CASSRDRISYEQYF.

The chain has TRBV23-1 and TRBJ1-5; D uncertain. TRBV23-1 belongs to the ORF category, with a function that is uncertain. Trimming took 0 bases from V and 8 from J, leaving 17 bases between them. The CDR3 extends over 16 amino acids. Written as DNA, the CDR3 is TGCGCCAGCAGTCAATCCATGAGGACGGGGATCAAGCCCCAGCATTTT. Protein: CASSQSMRTGIKPQHF.